This TCR beta chain was sequenced for a study of T-cell memory formation after mild COVID-19. Whole-study context: Across donors, TCR clusters were largely donor specific. Broader study findings: Some clones that responded turned up in pre-infection memory, which suggests that cross-reactive memory joined in. Clones that shrank (day 15 to 85) were balanced CD4/CD8, whereas later expanders leaned CD4+. Contracting CD8+ clones were enriched in EMRA, CD4+ mainly in CM and EM.

This clonotype was observed a handful of times. Its antigen remains unidentified. Germline V CDR1 and CDR2: SGHDT, YYEEEE. Germline trimming cut 0 bases from V and 7 bases from J; bases unmatched to any gene: 9. The CDR3 has 16 residues. TCRdb passed the 5' RACE reads through MiXCR, listing each CDR3 protein once. The sample carries about 360,000 distinct CDR3 sequences, roughly 13% recorded once. The TCR was taken from a man between 18 and 29 years old who had mild COVID-19 (a few samples of this study predate the infection). Cell type and time point are not known. The sample was PBMCs or a T cell subset sorted from them (not recorded which). This chain joins TRBV5-6 and TRBJ1-5, with 8 bases identical to TRBD1. DNA for the CDR3: TGTGCCAGCAGCTTGGCCACGACAGGGGAGAGGCAGCCCCAGCATTTT. Translating gives CASSLATTGERQPQHF.